This T cell receptor beta chain was documented in a study of OX40 agonist ivuxolimab in advanced cancers. Sampling times: baseline, cycle 4 day 1, cycle 7 day 1. The CDR3 totals 14 residues. In germline, CDR1 is SNHLY, CDR2 FYNNEI. Trimming removed 2 bases at V and 7 bases at J, with 12 bases between. Libraries were prepared by immunoSEQ multiplex PCR; TCRdb keeps only in-frame clonotypes and omits some of them. This table has about 70,000 clones, 89% appearing once. Source: CD4+ or CD8+ T cells sorted from blood, taken in a trial of the OX40 agonist ivuxolimab. The origin of this receptor is an adult with an advanced solid tumor such as melanoma, head and neck, liver or kidney cancer. The genes are TRBV2 and TRBJ2-1, with D possibly TRBD1 on 6 matching bases. In DNA form, the CDR3 reads TGTGCCAGCAGTGAATGGGGGCTGAGGAATGAGCAGTTCTTC. This translates into CASSEWGLRNEQFF. Variable domain in full (rest from reference TRBV2 and TRBJ2-1): EPEVTQTPSHQVTQMGQEVILRCVPISNHLYFYWYRQILGQKVEFLVSFYNNEISEKSEIFDDQFSVERPDGSNFTLKIRSTKLEDSAMYFCASSEWGLRNEQFFGPGTRLTVL.